These 22 T cell receptor beta chains share one sample of origin, sequenced in a study of blood T cell repertoires in COVID-19. Clones were read by immunoSEQ multiplex PCR, and TCRdb kept only the in-frame ones, dropping some. The data show about 260,000 clones, around 90% seen once. Sequences were obtained from peripheral blood. The origin of the receptors is a woman between 55 and 75 years old with COVID-19, enrolled during active disease.

The chain links TRBV5-1 to TRBJ2-1; a possible D gene is TRBD2 (5 bases). Germline assignment: CDR1 SGHRS and CDR2 YFSETQ. This CDR3 has 14 residues. The V gene lost 4 bases and the J gene lost 5 bases, with 13 bases spanning the gap. In DNA, the CDR3 is TGCGCCAGCAGCGATAATGGGAGACACAATGAGCAGTTCTTC. Its translation is CASSDNGRHNEQFF.

The chain carries TRBV9 and TRBJ1-1, with 8 bases that match TRBD1. This CDR3 contains 15 residues. Per the germline V gene, CDR1 is SGDLS and CDR2 is YYNGEE. The J segment lost 1 base and the V segment lost 4 bases, leaving 6 bases of the junction unmatched. DNA of the CDR3: TGTGCCAGCAGCCCTCGGACAGGGCGGAACACTGAAGCTTTCTTT. This codes for CASSPRTGRNTEAFF.

About this clone itself: The sample holds other DNA sequences that translate to the same CDR3. The genes are TRBV20-1 and TRBJ2-3; tentative D call: TRBD2 (5 bases). Germline values: CDR1 DFQATT, CDR2 SNEGSKA (reference sequence). Between the trimmed V and J ends, which lost 3 bases and 6 bases, there was a span of 7 bases. The CDR3 is 11 amino acids. CDR3 nucleotides: TGCAGTGCTAGCCGGGGTGATACGCAGTATTTT. Encoded protein: CSASRGDTQYF.

The chain recombines TRBV18 with TRBJ2-7; the match to TRBD2 covers 8 bases. The CDR3 spans 16 residues. Germline V gene lookup returns CDR1 KGHSH and CDR2 LQKENI. With 3 bases clipped from V and 4 bases from J, the junction kept 11 bases outside the gene matches. The CDR3 reads CASSPAAGTRGYEQYF. The CDR3 DNA follows: TGTGCCAGCTCACCCGCGGCAGGGACTAGGGGTTACGAGCAGTACTTC.

This sequence joins TRBV2 and TRBJ1-1; D is possibly TRBD1 (5 bases). This CDR3 is built from 14 residues. Germline V gene sequence: CDR1 SNHLY, CDR2 FYNNEI. V was pared by 4 bases and J by 0 bases, with 9 bases between. Written as DNA, the CDR3 is TGTGCCAGCAGTGGTAGCAGGGTGAACACTGAAGCTTTCTTT. Translation: CASSGSRVNTEAFF. The entire variable domain, with the rest obtained from reference TRBV2 and TRBJ1-1, is as follows: EPEVTQTPSHQVTQMGQEVILRCVPISNHLYFYWYRQILGQKVEFLVSFYNNEISEKSEIFDDQFSVERPDGSNFTLKIRSTKLEDSAMYFCASSGSRVNTEAFFGQGTRLTVV.

V gene TRBV18 combines with J gene TRBJ1-2, with 7 bases aligning to TRBD1. In germline, CDR1 is KGHSH, CDR2 LQKENI. V was clipped by 4 bases and J by 5 bases; unmatched bases: 7. The CDR3 consists of 14 residues. Written as DNA, the CDR3 is TGTGCCAGCTCACGTGCCGGGACAGAATATGGCTACACCTTC. Translated: CASSRAGTEYGYTF.

J is TRBJ1-2 and V is TRBV6-5; D gene ambiguous. Trimming stripped 5 bases from V and 3 bases from J, with 13 bases between. Germline V gene lookup returns CDR1 MNHEY and CDR2 SVGAGI. The length of the CDR3 is 14 residues. The CDR3 protein is CASSRERTYYGYTF. The CDR3 DNA reads as TGTGCCAGCAGTCGAGAGCGGACCTACTATGGCTACACCTTC.

CDR3 in amino acids: CASSLETGFPGNTIYF. As DNA, the CDR3 is TGTGCCAGCAGCTTAGAAACAGGTTTCCCTGGAAACACCATATATTTT. This chain uses TRBV11-2 with TRBJ1-3; D perhaps matches TRBD1 (5 bases). V gave up 0 bases and J gave up 2 bases, with 11 bases separating them. This CDR3 has 16 amino acids. The germline V gene encodes CDR1 SGHAT and CDR2 FQNNGV. Combining the CDR3 with reference TRBV11-2 and TRBJ1-3 gives the whole variable domain EAGVAQSPRYKIIEKRQSVAFWCNPISGHATLYWYQQILGQGPKLLIQFQNNGVVDDSQLPKDRFSAERLKGVDSTLKIQPAKLEDSAVYLCASSLETGFPGNTIYFGEGSWLTVV.

The chain couples TRBV7-3 to TRBJ2-1; 10 bases are a match to TRBD2. Germline CDR1 and CDR2: SGHTA and FQGTGA. The CDR3 spans 16 residues. The junction had 8 bases not matched to a gene; V was cut back by 4 bases and J by 5 bases. This CDR3 is CASSSGAAGGDNEQFF. The CDR3 nucleotides read TGTGCCAGCAGCTCTGGAGCAGCGGGAGGGGACAATGAGCAGTTCTTC.

The chain recombines TRBV6-5 with TRBJ1-1; TRBD1 might be the D (5 bases). This CDR3 contains 14 residues. The germline CDR1 and CDR2 sequences are MNHEY and SVGAGI. The germline V and J ends were trimmed by 5 bases and 7 bases, with 17 bases remaining between them. The CDR3 loop is CASSRGTGGDEAFF. DNA for the CDR3: TGTGCCAGCAGTCGAGGAACTGGGGGGGATGAAGCTTTCTTT.

The chain couples TRBV6-5 to TRBJ1-1; the match to TRBD1 covers 11 bases. The junction had 6 bases not matched to a gene; V was cut back by 2 bases and J by 7 bases. CDR3 size: 15 residues. Germline V CDR1 and CDR2: MNHEY, SVGAGI. CDR3 sequence: CASSYGGQGAGEAFF. The CDR3 coding sequence is TGTGCCAGCAGTTACGGCGGACAGGGGGCAGGTGAAGCTTTCTTT.

The V and J genes are TRBV6-2 or TRBV6-3 and TRBJ2-3, with no clear D. This CDR3 region has 15 residues. V lost 4 bases and J 3 bases, leaving 14 bases between the germline ends. Germline assignment: CDR1 MNHEY and CDR2 SVGEGT. CDR3 bases: TGTGCCAGCAGTTGGTCTCGGGTCTCGACAGATACGCAGTATTTT. It encodes CASSWSRVSTDTQYF.

This chain links TRBV5-4 with TRBJ2-7, with D tentatively TRBD1 (6 bases). The V gene lost 0 bases and the J gene lost 2 bases, with 12 bases spanning the gap. This CDR3 contains 15 residues. Germline values: CDR1 SGHNT, CDR2 YYREEE (reference sequence). CDR3 nucleotide sequence: TGTGCCAGCAGCTTGGTAGGCAGGGGCGCCTACGAGCAGTACTTC. This gives the protein CASSLVGRGAYEQYF. The full variable domain, in which reference TRBV5-4 and TRBJ2-7 provide the parts outside the CDR3, is ETGVTQSPTHLIKTRGQQVTLRCSSQSGHNTVSWYQQALGQGPQFIFQYYREEENGRGNFPPRFSGLQFPNYSSELNVNALELDDSALYLCASSLVGRGAYEQYFGPGTRLTVT.

The chain joins TRBV29-1 to TRBJ2-7; D may be TRBD1 (7 bases). V was shortened by 3 bases and J by 4 bases, with 16 bases between the two germline ends. Germline V gene data show CDR1 as SQVTM and CDR2 as ANQGSEA. The CDR3 is 14 amino acids. This CDR3 reads CSVEGAGQIYEQYF. CDR3 in DNA: TGCAGCGTTGAGGGGGCGGGACAGATATACGAGCAGTACTTC.

This clone has a single count. The chain uses TRBV19 and TRBJ1-5; no clear D gene. The CDR3 is 15 amino acids. Trimming left V 4 bases short and J 6 bases short, with 16 bases between. The germline V gene has CDR1 LNHDA and CDR2 SQIVND (reference sequence). CDR3 amino acids: CASSRREFALQPQHF. The DNA of the CDR3 is TGTGCCAGTAGTAGGAGGGAATTTGCACTTCAGCCCCAGCATTTT.

This clone appeared a few times. This chain connects TRBV4-2 to TRBJ2-7; 12 nucleotides align to TRBD2. J gave up 2 bases and V 0 bases, and 2 bases lay outside the gene matches. The length of the CDR3 is 16 residues. From germline, CDR1 is LGHNA and CDR2 YNFKEQ. DNA of the CDR3: TGTGCCAGCAGCCAAGAAACTAGCGGGAGGACCTACGAGCAGTACTTC. Translating it yields CASSQETSGRTYEQYF.

The J gene is TRBJ1-2, the V gene TRBV5-1, with 12 nucleotides matching TRBD1. The V gene end was trimmed by 3 bases and the J gene end by 8 bases; junction bases not matched to a gene: 5. CDR1 and CDR2 from the germline V gene are SGHRS and YFSETQ. The CDR3 covers 14 residues. The CDR3 here is CASSWGQGAGGYTF. Written as DNA, the CDR3 is TGCGCCAGCAGCTGGGGACAGGGGGCCGGCGGCTACACCTTC.

The chain joins TRBV18 to TRBJ2-1; D is unclear. Germline loops: CDR1 KGHSH, CDR2 LQKENI. Trimming removed 3 bases at V and 6 bases at J, with 12 bases between. The CDR3 length is 14 residues. CDR3 nucleotide sequence: TGTGCCAGCTCACCGTTTAGTGCCGGCAATGAGCAGTTCTTC. It codes for CASSPFSAGNEQFF.

V usage is TRBV7-2 and J usage is TRBJ2-1; TRBD2 matches 7 bases. Per germline, CDR1 SGHTA and CDR2 FQGNSA. CDR3 length: 15 residues. V trimming: 5 bases; J trimming: 8 bases; junction bases outside the gene matches: 12. CDR3 in DNA: TGTGCCAGCAGCCCCGGGAGGATCGCAGGCTATGAGCAGTTCTTC. This encodes CASSPGRIAGYEQFF.

The genes are TRBV9 and TRBJ2-2, with 12 nucleotides matching TRBD2. Germline values: CDR1 SGDLS, CDR2 YYNGEE. The CDR3 sequence is 17 residues long. V was clipped by 2 bases and J by 7 bases; unmatched bases: 9. The CDR3 region is CASSVLAGGSKSGELFF. The CDR3 nucleotides are TGTGCCAGCAGCGTTCTAGCGGGAGGGAGCAAGAGCGGGGAGCTGTTTTTT.

The chain combines TRBV5-1 with TRBJ2-3; TRBD2 matches at 10 bases. Germline CDR1 and CDR2: SGHRS and YFSETQ. V shed 4 bases and J 6 bases; nucleotides not matched to a gene: 2. The CDR3 loop spans 13 amino acids. The CDR3 nucleotides are TGCGCCAGCAGCCAGGGACTAGCGGATACGCAGTATTTT. It encodes CASSQGLADTQYF.

The CDR3 here is CASSRGGTEAFF. CDR3 bases: TGTGCCAGCAGCCGCGGAGGGACTGAAGCTTTCTTT. The rearrangement joins TRBV11-3 to TRBJ1-1; D gene unclear. Germline CDR1 and CDR2: SGHNT and YENEEA. This CDR3 region has 12 residues. V was clipped by 5 bases and J by 5 bases, with 9 bases between them.